The clone carrying this TCR beta chain showed up just a few times. Its antigen is not identified. Construction of TCR beta libraries was performed using quantitative 5'-RACE with molecular barcodes. TCRdb re-called the 5' RACE reads with MiXCR, one entry per CDR3 protein. The sample holds some 400,000 distinct CDR3 sequences, approximately 20% seen once. The sample belongs to a study of CD8 T cells in ankylosing spondylitis. Study findings and constraints: A number of the motif variants had already been described in reactive arthritis synovial fluid and blood. Seemingly distinctive of ankylosing spondylitis blood was a TCR beta motif formed by eight highly homologous variants. It was reported that disease-linked clones were significantly enriched in matched ankylosing spondylitis synovial fluid. Within peripheral blood, clones linked to disease were CD8+ and relatively rare.

The clonotype originates from a male donor with ankylosing spondylitis. The specimen sequenced was blood, either unsorted or a sorted T cell fraction (not recorded which).

The CDR3 loop reads CASSYSNWDKMYSYEQYF. The DNA of the CDR3 is TGTGCCAGCAGTTACTCGAACTGGGACAAAATGTATTCCTACGAGCAGTACTTC. The rearrangement joins TRBV6-5 to TRBJ2-7; D possibly corresponds to TRBD1 (6 bases). Trimming removed 0 bases at V and 1 base at J, with 19 bases between. Looked up from germline, CDR1 is MNHEY and CDR2 is SVGAGI. The CDR3 consists of 18 residues.